This T cell receptor beta chain appears in the sequencing data of a study of blood T cell repertoires in COVID-19 (dated by TCRdb to between 2020 and 2021). Regarding the complete study: Samples covering the acute and convalescent phases of COVID-19 were provided by collaborators in the United States, Italy and Spain. Sample metadata almost always included a de-identified subject ID, COVID-19 status, age in years and sex. The repertoires were released in a freely available public database meant as a resource for research on the immune response to SARS-CoV-2. Samples came from the ongoing ImmuneRACE study (first 160 participants) plus 1,254 subjects from 6 global collaborators. Subjects who had been exposed to COVID-19, were actively infected with it, or had recovered from it provided the deeply sampled blood TCRbeta repertoires that made up the dataset. Where available, HLA class I and class II types were obtained from metadata supplied by the sample provider rather than from assay-based typing. The material from the prospective study consisted of cDNA or gDNA derived from T cells, B-cell-depleted T cells, or PBMCs. The research as a whole found: Clinical and demographic metadata were provided uncurated, with the amount varying by source and participant.

At one collaborating source in Seattle, patients were enrolled during active infection and were followed longitudinally through the course of disease. The collaborating institutions used their own protocols to collect whole blood in K2EDTA tubes. For TCRbeta analysis, collaborator samples were shipped as frozen whole blood, as isolated PBMCs, or as DNA extracted from either sample type. TCRbeta CDR3 regions were amplified from genomic DNA by means of the immunoSEQ Assay, a bias-controlled multiplex PCR. Regarding the original processing steps: The number of nucleated cells in each sample was estimated from the amplification of reference gene primers within the assay. To quantify the absolute abundance of each unique TCRbeta CDR3 rearrangement, sequence reads were collapsed and filtered. For each sample, productive Simpson clonality was calculated as the square root of Simpson's diversity index over productive rearrangements. TCRdb re-hosts the immuneACCESS table, in-frame sequences only. Its copies lack some clones; in the studies checked, an unresolved V gene accounts for under half of them, and the cause for the rest is not known. For V, J and clone size, that table is used; D and trimming come from the DNA. Here the sample has fewer than 300,000 clones; 80% to 95% occur a single time. 2.2% of the sample comes from the top ten.

With respect to this clone: Which antigen it targets is not known. Base qualities are missing; no much larger clone stands one base away.

Its CDR3 holds 15 amino acids, cysteine through phenylalanine. Only the CDR3 DNA stays, 45 bases, in frame from base 1. Deletion took 0 bases off V and 4 bases off J, with a span of 12 bases between the germline ends. Sequences MNHEY (CDR1) and SVGAGI (CDR2) are obtained from the germline V gene. Recombination joined TRBV6-5 with TRBJ1-1; a tentative D call is TRBD1 (5 bases match). The sequence came from a woman aged 25 to 39 with COVID-19, enrolled during active disease. The sequenced sample consisted of peripheral blood. The bases read TGTGCCAGCAGTTACTCCCGCAGGGTGACCACTGAAGCTTTCTTT. This translates into CASSYSRRVTTEAFF.